The sequence of this T cell receptor beta chain was determined in a study of patients and donors after allogeneic stem cell transplantation. Trimming cost V 9 bases and J 0 bases, with 18 bases left between them. The length of the CDR3 is 16 residues. Germline CDR1 and CDR2: ENHRY and SYGVKD. From the RT-PCR reads, TCRdb called clonotypes with MiXCR, one entry per CDR3 protein. The table records approximately 29,000 distinct CDR3 sequences, roughly a third of them present only once. The chain has TRBV10-3 and TRBJ2-1; D could derive from TRBD1 or TRBD2 (7 bases each). This sequence was found in a human donor who was either an allogeneic HSCT recipient or a stem cell or donor lymphocyte infusion donor (not recorded which). It is not recorded whose cells these are; they may come from a transplant donor. Input material: blood, either unsorted or a sorted T cell fraction (not recorded which). The CDR3 is CAIGGDRGYSYNEQFF. The CDR3 coding sequence is TGTGCCATTGGGGGGGACAGAGGATACTCCTACAATGAGCAGTTCTTC.